This T cell receptor (beta chain) comes out of a study of blood T cell repertoires in COVID-19. For the study at large: PBMCs, B-cell-depleted T cells, or T cells were the source of the cDNA or gDNA that made up the material.

The protocol was immunoSEQ multiplex PCR, while the TCRdb copy is restricted to in-frame clones and leaves out a portion. The table has about 60,000 clones, 80% to 90% seen once; the top ten hold approximately 4.8%. This clone was seen just once. The length of the CDR3 is 17 residues. The germline CDR1 and CDR2 sequences are SGHNT and YYREEE (reference sequence). Trimming cost V 0 bases and J 3 bases, with 13 bases left between them. V is TRBV5-4 and J is TRBJ1-6, with D maybe TRBD1 (6 bases). The sequence was collected from a man between 60 and 70 years old with acute or convalescent COVID-19. The specimen was peripheral blood. In nucleotides, the CDR3 is TGTGCCAGCAGCTTGGGGGGCGGACAGATCTATAATTCACCCCTCCACTTT. The encoded protein is CASSLGGGQIYNSPLHF. Supplemented by reference TRBV5-4 and TRBJ1-6, the full variable domain reads ETGVTQSPTHLIKTRGQQVTLRCSSQSGHNTVSWYQQALGQGPQFIFQYYREEENGRGNFPPRFSGLQFPNYSSELNVNALELDDSALYLCASSLGGGQIYNSPLHFGNGTRLTVT.